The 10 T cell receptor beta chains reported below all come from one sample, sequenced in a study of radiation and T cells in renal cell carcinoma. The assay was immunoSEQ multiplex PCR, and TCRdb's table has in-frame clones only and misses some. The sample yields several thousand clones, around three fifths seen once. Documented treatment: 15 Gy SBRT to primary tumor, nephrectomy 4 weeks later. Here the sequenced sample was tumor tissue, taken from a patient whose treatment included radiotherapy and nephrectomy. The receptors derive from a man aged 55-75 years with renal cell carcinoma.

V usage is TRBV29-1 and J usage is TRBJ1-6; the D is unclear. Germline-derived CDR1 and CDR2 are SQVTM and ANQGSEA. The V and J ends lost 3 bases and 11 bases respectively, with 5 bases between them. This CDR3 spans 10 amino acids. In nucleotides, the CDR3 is TGCAGCGTTGATGTCCCACCCCTCCACTTT. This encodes CSVDVPPLHF.

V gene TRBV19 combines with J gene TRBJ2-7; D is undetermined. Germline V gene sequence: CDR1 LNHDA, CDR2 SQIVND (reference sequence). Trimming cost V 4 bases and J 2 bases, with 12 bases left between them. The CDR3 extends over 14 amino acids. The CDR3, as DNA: TGTGCCAGTAGTAAGGTTGGCGGAACCTACGAGCAGTACTTC. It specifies CASSKVGGTYEQYF.

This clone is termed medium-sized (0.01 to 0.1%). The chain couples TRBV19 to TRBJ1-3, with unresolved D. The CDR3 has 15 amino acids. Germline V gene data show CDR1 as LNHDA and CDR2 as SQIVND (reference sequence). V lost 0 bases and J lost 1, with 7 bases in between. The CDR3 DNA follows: TGTGCCAGTAGTATAGATACGGCGTCTGGAAACACCATATATTTT. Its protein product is CASSIDTASGNTIYF.

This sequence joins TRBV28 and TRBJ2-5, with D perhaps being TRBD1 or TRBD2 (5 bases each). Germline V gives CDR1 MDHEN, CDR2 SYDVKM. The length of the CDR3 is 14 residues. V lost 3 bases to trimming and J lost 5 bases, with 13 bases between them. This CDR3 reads CASSLLGVSETQYF. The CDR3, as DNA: TGTGCCAGCAGTTTGCTGGGGGTTAGTGAGACCCAGTACTTC.

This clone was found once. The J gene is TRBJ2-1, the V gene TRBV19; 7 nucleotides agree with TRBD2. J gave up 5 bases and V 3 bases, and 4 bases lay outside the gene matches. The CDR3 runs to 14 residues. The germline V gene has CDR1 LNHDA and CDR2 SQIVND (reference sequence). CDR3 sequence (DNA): TGTGCCAGTAGTATCCCGGGACTACACAATGAGCAGTTCTTC. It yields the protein CASSIPGLHNEQFF.

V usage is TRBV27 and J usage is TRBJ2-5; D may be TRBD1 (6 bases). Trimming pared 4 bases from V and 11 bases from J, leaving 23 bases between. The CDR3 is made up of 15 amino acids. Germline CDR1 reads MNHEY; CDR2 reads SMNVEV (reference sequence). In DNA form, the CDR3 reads TGTGCCAGCAGTTCATGGGACAAACCTCGAGGGGAGCAGTACTTC. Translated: CASSSWDKPRGEQYF.

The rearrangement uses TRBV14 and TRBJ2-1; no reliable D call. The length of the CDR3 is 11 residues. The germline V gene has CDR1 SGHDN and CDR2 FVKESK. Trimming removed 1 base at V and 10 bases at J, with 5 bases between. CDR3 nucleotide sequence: TGTGCCAGCAGCCAAGGGTGGGAGCAGTTCTTC. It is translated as CASSQGWEQFF.

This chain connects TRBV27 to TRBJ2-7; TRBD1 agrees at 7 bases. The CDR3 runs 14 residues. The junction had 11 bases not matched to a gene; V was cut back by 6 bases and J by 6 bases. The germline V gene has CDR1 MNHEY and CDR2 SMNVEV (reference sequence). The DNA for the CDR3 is TGTGCCAGCAGCCCGACAGGGCGGTCTAGCGAGCAGTACTTC. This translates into CASSPTGRSSEQYF.

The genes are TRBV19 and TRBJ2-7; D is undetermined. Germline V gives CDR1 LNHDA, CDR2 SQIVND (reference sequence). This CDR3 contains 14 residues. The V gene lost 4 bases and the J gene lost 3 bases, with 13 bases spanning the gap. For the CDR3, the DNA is TGTGCCAGTAGTAATCCAGGTCTAATCTACGAGCAGTACTTC. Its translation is CASSNPGLIYEQYF.

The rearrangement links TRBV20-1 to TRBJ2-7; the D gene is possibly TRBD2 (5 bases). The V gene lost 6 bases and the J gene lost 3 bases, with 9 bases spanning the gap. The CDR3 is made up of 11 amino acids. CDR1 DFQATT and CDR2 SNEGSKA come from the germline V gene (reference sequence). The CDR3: CSADGGYEQYF. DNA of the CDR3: TGCAGTGCGGACGGAGGCTACGAGCAGTACTTC.